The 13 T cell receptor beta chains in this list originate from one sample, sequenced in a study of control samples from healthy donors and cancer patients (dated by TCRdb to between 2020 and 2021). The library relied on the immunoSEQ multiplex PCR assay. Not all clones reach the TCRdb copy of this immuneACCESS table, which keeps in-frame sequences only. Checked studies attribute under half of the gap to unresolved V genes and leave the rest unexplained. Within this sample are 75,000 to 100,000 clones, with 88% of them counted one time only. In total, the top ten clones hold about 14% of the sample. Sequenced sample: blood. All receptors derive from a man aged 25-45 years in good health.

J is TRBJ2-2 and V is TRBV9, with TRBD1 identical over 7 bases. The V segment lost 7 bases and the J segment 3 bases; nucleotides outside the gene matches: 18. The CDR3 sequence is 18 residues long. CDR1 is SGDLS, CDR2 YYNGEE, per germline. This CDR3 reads CASPDRDRNREDTGELFF. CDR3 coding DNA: TGTGCCAGCCCAGACAGGGACCGGAATCGAGAGGACACCGGGGAGCTGTTTTTT.

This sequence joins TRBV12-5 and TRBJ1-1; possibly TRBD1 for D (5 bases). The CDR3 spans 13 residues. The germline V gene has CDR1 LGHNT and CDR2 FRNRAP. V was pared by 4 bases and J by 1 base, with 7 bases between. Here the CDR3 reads CASGWGRNTEAFF. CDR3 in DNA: TGTGCTAGTGGTTGGGGGAGGAACACTGAAGCTTTCTTT. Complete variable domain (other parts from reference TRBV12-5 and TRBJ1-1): DARVTQTPRHKVTEMGQEVTMRCQPILGHNTVFWYRQTMMQGLELLAYFRNRAPLDDSGMPKDRFSAEMPDATLATLKIQPSEPRDSAVYFCASGWGRNTEAFFGQGTRLTVV.

CDR3 in amino acids: CASSPGLSYGYTF. The CDR3, as DNA: TGTGCCAGCAGTCCGGGACTTTCCTATGGCTACACCTTC. V gene TRBV12-3 or TRBV12-4 combines with J gene TRBJ1-2; D possibly corresponds to TRBD1 (5 bases). The CDR3 covers 13 residues. V dropped 5 bases and J dropped 4 bases, with 11 bases sitting between them.

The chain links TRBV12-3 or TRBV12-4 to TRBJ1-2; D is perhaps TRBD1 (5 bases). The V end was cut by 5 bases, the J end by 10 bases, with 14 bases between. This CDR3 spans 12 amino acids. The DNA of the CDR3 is TGTGCCAGCAGTCCAGGGAATATTAACTACACCTTC. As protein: CASSPGNINYTF.

The CDR3 region has the DNA TGTGCCAGCAGTATGACTAGCGGGAGCGAGACCCAGTACTTC. Protein product: CASSMTSGSETQYF. V usage is TRBV2 and J usage is TRBJ2-5; 12 nucleotides agree with TRBD2. The CDR3 length is 14 residues. Looked up from germline, CDR1 is SNHLY and CDR2 is FYNNEI. The trim removed 5 bases at V and 5 bases at J, leaving 3 bases unmatched.

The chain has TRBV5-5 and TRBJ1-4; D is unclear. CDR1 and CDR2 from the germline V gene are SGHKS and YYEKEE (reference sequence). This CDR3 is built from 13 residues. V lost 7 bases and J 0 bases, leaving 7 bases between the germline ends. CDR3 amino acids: CASRDATNEKLFF. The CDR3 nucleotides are TGTGCCAGCCGGGATGCAACTAATGAAAAACTGTTTTTT.

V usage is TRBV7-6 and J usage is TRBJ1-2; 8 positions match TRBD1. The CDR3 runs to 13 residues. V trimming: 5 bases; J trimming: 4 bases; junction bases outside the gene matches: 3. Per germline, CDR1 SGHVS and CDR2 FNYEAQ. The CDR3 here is CASSLGQGYGYTF. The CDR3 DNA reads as TGTGCCAGCAGCCTTGGACAGGGCTATGGCTACACCTTC.

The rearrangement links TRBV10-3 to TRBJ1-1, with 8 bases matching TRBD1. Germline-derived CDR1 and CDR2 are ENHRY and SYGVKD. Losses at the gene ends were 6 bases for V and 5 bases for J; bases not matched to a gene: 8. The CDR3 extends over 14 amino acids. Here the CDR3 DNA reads TGTGCCATCAGGGACAGGGATTCTCGGACTGAAGCTTTCTTT. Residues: CAIRDRDSRTEAFF.

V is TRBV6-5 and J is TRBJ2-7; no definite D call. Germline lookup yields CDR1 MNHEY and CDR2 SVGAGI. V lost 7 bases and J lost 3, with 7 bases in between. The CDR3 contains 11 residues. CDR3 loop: CASTRNYEQYF. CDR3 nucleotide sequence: TGTGCCAGCACCAGGAACTACGAGCAGTACTTC.

The CDR3 spells CASPKVPENEKLFF. In DNA form, the CDR3 reads TGTGCCAGCCCAAAGGTCCCAGAGAATGAAAAACTGTTTTTT. V and J are TRBV2 and TRBJ1-4; D remains unclear. Germline V gene sequence: CDR1 SNHLY, CDR2 FYNNEI. This CDR3 spans 14 amino acids. V was clipped by 8 bases and J by 5 bases, with 15 bases between them.

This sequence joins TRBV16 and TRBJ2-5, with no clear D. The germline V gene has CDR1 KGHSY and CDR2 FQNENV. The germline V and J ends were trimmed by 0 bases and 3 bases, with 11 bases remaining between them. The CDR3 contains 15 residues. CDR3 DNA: TGTGCCAGCAGCCAATCGGTTTTGGCAGAAGAGACCCAGTACTTC. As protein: CASSQSVLAEETQYF.

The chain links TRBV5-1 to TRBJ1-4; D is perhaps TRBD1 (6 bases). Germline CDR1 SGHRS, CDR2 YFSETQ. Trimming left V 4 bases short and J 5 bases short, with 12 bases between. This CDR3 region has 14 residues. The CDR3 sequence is CASSLGGENEKLFF. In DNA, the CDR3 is TGCGCCAGCAGCCTAGGGGGGGAGAATGAAAAACTGTTTTTT.

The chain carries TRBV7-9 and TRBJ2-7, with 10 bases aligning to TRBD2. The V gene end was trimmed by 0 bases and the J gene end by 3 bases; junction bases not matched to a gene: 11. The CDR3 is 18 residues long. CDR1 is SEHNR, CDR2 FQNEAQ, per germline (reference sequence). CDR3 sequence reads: CASSLAASGRAGVYEQYF. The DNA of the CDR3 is TGTGCCAGCAGCTTAGCGGCGAGCGGGAGGGCCGGCGTCTACGAGCAGTACTTC.